This is a list of T cell receptor beta chains from one sample in a study of blood T cell repertoires in COVID-19. Profiling relied on immunoSEQ multiplex PCR, and the TCRdb table lists in-frame clones only, not all of them. The repertoire includes roughly 230,000 clones, approximately 84% of them detected once, and around 6.3% sits in the top ten. The sample taken for sequencing was PBMCs or T cells enriched from blood (not recorded which). All receptors come from a woman aged 45-59 years who had been exposed to COVID-19. Each CDR3 is given with its conserved first and last residue. Fields, in order: J gene, V gene, D gene, clone size, CDR3 protein. D genes are given only for firm matches. Clone sizes are given selectively: once, few, many, or a class where the clone is expanded.

j_gene: TRBJ1-1
v_gene: TRBV12-3/TRBV12-4
d_gene: .
abundance: .
CDR3aa: CASSQAGEAFF

j_gene: TRBJ2-6
v_gene: TRBV21-1
d_gene: .
abundance: .
CDR3aa: CASSPKEVVLVSGANVLTF

j_gene: TRBJ1-4
v_gene: TRBV11-3
d_gene: .
abundance: .
CDR3aa: CASSLFRRMVYEKLFF

j_gene: TRBJ1-6
v_gene: TRBV5-1
d_gene: .
abundance: once
CDR3aa: CASSLTVGQNSPLHF

j_gene: TRBJ2-2
v_gene: TRBV2
d_gene: .
abundance: .
CDR3aa: CASTLRPEGGELFF

j_gene: TRBJ1-2
v_gene: TRBV3-1/TRBV3-2
d_gene: TRBD1
abundance: .
CDR3aa: CASSRGTGEHGYTF

j_gene: TRBJ2-7
v_gene: TRBV28
d_gene: TRBD1
abundance: .
CDR3aa: CASSSLEQGFGYEQYF

j_gene: TRBJ1-6
v_gene: TRBV5-6
d_gene: .
abundance: .
CDR3aa: CASSLSWSSYNSPLHF

j_gene: TRBJ1-1
v_gene: TRBV3-1/TRBV3-2
d_gene: .
abundance: .
CDR3aa: CASSQGYEAFF

j_gene: TRBJ1-4
v_gene: TRBV7-9
d_gene: TRBD1
abundance: .
CDR3aa: CASSAGQGALSNEKLFF

j_gene: TRBJ1-6
v_gene: TRBV6-5
d_gene: TRBD1
abundance: once
CDR3aa: CASSPDRERAPLHF

j_gene: TRBJ1-1
v_gene: TRBV12-3/TRBV12-4
d_gene: TRBD1
abundance: once
CDR3aa: CASKYTGGAEAFF

j_gene: TRBJ1-3
v_gene: TRBV9
d_gene: .
abundance: .
CDR3aa: CASSFYRDSGNTIYF

j_gene: TRBJ2-2
v_gene: TRBV27
d_gene: TRBD2
abundance: .
CDR3aa: CASRRTSGGSGELFF

j_gene: TRBJ2-7
v_gene: TRBV5-1
d_gene: .
abundance: .
CDR3aa: CASSLRGEDEQYF

j_gene: TRBJ1-1
v_gene: TRBV10-2
d_gene: TRBD1
abundance: .
CDR3aa: CASRETGMNTEAFF

j_gene: TRBJ2-5
v_gene: TRBV28
d_gene: .
abundance: once
CDR3aa: CASSGKEGGRGTQYF

j_gene: TRBJ2-1
v_gene: TRBV15
d_gene: .
abundance: .
CDR3aa: CATSRGVAGYSDEQFF

j_gene: TRBJ1-1
v_gene: TRBV7-8
d_gene: TRBD1
abundance: .
CDR3aa: CASREKAQGVATEAFF

j_gene: TRBJ2-5
v_gene: TRBV24-1
d_gene: .
abundance: .
CDR3aa: CATSDSGGPRSGETQYF

j_gene: TRBJ1-6
v_gene: TRBV27
d_gene: TRBD1
abundance: .
CDR3aa: CASSYRGLGSPLHF

j_gene: TRBJ1-2
v_gene: TRBV11-2
d_gene: .
abundance: once
CDR3aa: CASSFPGQLDGYTF

j_gene: TRBJ1-4
v_gene: TRBV5-1
d_gene: TRBD1
abundance: few
CDR3aa: CASSPQGQGVEKLFF

j_gene: TRBJ1-1
v_gene: TRBV12-5
d_gene: .
abundance: once
CDR3aa: CASGLVKANSNTEAFF

j_gene: TRBJ1-1
v_gene: TRBV7-2
d_gene: .
abundance: .
CDR3aa: CASSFGQTEAFF

j_gene: TRBJ2-3
v_gene: TRBV11-2
d_gene: .
abundance: .
CDR3aa: CASSFITDTQYF

j_gene: TRBJ1-2
v_gene: TRBV2
d_gene: .
abundance: .
CDR3aa: CASRGGFPPYGYTF

j_gene: TRBJ1-1
v_gene: TRBV18
d_gene: .
abundance: .
CDR3aa: CASSPRGAPEAKTEAFF

j_gene: TRBJ1-3
v_gene: TRBV10-2
d_gene: .
abundance: .
CDR3aa: CASSEPPGLLGNTIYF

j_gene: TRBJ1-1
v_gene: TRBV28
d_gene: .
abundance: .
CDR3aa: CASSFPTQNTEAFF

j_gene: TRBJ2-7
v_gene: TRBV7-2
d_gene: TRBD1
abundance: .
CDR3aa: CASSPQGVRSLSYEQYF

j_gene: TRBJ1-1
v_gene: TRBV18
d_gene: .
abundance: .
CDR3aa: CASSSLTGSTFF

j_gene: TRBJ2-2
v_gene: TRBV24-1
d_gene: TRBD1
abundance: .
CDR3aa: CATSDSGQVLPNTGELFF

j_gene: TRBJ2-7
v_gene: TRBV7-2
d_gene: .
abundance: .
CDR3aa: CASSFSSHYEQYF

j_gene: TRBJ2-6
v_gene: TRBV19
d_gene: .
abundance: .
CDR3aa: CASNIGGAGANVLTF

j_gene: TRBJ2-5
v_gene: TRBV3-1/TRBV3-2
d_gene: .
abundance: .
CDR3aa: CASSQAAGGQETQYF

j_gene: TRBJ2-4
v_gene: TRBV18
d_gene: .
abundance: .
CDR3aa: CASSPTRGGLAKNIQYF

j_gene: TRBJ2-1
v_gene: TRBV7-9
d_gene: .
abundance: .
CDR3aa: CASSFRGNNEQFF

j_gene: TRBJ2-7
v_gene: TRBV29-1
d_gene: TRBD1
abundance: once
CDR3aa: CSAVRDRGYEQYF